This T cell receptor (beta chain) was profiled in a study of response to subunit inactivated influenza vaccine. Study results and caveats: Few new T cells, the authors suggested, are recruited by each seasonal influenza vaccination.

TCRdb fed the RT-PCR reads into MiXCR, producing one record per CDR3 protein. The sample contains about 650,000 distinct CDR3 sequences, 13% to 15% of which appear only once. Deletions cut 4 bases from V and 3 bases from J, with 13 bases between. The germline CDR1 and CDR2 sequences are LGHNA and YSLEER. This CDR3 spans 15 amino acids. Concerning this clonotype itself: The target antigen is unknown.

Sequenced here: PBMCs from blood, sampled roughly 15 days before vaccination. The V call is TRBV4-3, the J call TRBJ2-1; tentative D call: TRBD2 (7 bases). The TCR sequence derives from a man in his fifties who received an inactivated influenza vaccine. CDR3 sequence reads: CASSREGGNYNEQFF. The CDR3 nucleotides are TGCGCCAGCAGCCGGGAGGGGGGAAACTACAATGAGCAGTTCTTC.